This entry lists 20 T cell receptor beta chains sequenced from one sample in a study of CD8+ T cells in alopecia areata. Treatment of the sample: oral pan-JAK inhibitor, 5-10 mg twice daily. After isolation, RNA underwent reverse transcription to generate cDNA as the sequencing template. The table came from immunoSEQ multiplex PCR; TCRdb's copy has only in-frame clones and leaves some out. This sample has more than 200,000 clones, with under 70% found just once. The source was CD4+ T cells sorted from blood, collected around week 46, from a patient treated with tofacitinib. These receptors all come from a human donor with alopecia areata.

Here the CDR3 DNA reads TGTGCCAGCAGTGAAGCAAACGGGGGGGGCAATGAGCAGTTCTTC. Translated, it gives CASSEANGGGNEQFF. This chain uses TRBV2 with TRBJ2-1, with 8 bases fitting TRBD2. With 0 bases clipped from V and 6 bases from J, the junction kept 4 bases outside the gene matches. Per the germline V gene, CDR1 is SNHLY and CDR2 is FYNNEI. There are 15 residues in the CDR3. Based on the CDR3 plus reference TRBV2 and TRBJ2-1, the full variable domain is EPEVTQTPSHQVTQMGQEVILRCVPISNHLYFYWYRQILGQKVEFLVSFYNNEISEKSEIFDDQFSVERPDGSNFTLKIRSTKLEDSAMYFCASSEANGGGNEQFFGPGTRLTVL.

This chain uses TRBV30 with TRBJ2-1; D gene unclear. CDR1 and CDR2 from the germline V gene are GTSNPN and SVGIG (reference sequence). This CDR3 has 15 residues. The V gene lost 0 bases and the J gene lost 6 bases, with 15 bases spanning the gap. The CDR3 spells CAWSVGLLKGNEQFF. CDR3 bases: TGTGCCTGGAGTGTAGGGCTCCTCAAGGGCAATGAGCAGTTCTTC.

This clone was seen only once. This chain joins TRBV9 and TRBJ2-2; D is uncertain. Deletions cut 0 bases from V and 8 bases from J, with 5 bases between. The CDR3 totals 12 residues. CDR1 and CDR2 (germline): SGDLS, YYNGEE. CDR3 loop: CASSVDRGELFF. The CDR3 nucleotides read TGTGCCAGCAGCGTAGATCGGGGGGAGCTGTTTTTT.

The chain uses TRBV10-2 and TRBJ1-1, with D tentatively TRBD1 (6 bases). Germline V gene lookup returns CDR1 WSHSY and CDR2 SAAADI. V lost 6 bases and J 8 bases, leaving 13 bases between the germline ends. This CDR3 is built from 12 residues. CDR3 residues: CASSEQGLEAFF. DNA for the CDR3: TGCGCCAGCAGCGAACAGGGTTTGGAAGCTTTCTTT.

V usage is TRBV11-2 and J usage is TRBJ2-5, with TRBD1 as a possible D gene (6 bases). The CDR3 covers 13 residues. Germline CDR1 reads SGHAT; CDR2 reads FQNNGV. V lost 2 bases and J lost 4, with 8 bases in between. The CDR3 DNA reads as TGTGCCAGCAGCTTACAGGGGCCAGAGACCCAGTACTTC. Translation gives CASSLQGPETQYF.

This clone was recorded only once. This rearrangement joins TRBV29-1 to TRBJ1-2; 9 bases match TRBD1. Losses at the gene ends were 6 bases for V and 7 bases for J; bases not matched to a gene: 12. Germline V lookup: CDR1 SQVTM, CDR2 ANQGSEA. CDR3 length: 14 amino acids. Here the CDR3 DNA reads TGCAGCGTAATCGGACAGGGGTCTTACTCTGGCTACACCTTC. Its translation is CSVIGQGSYSGYTF.

The rearrangement uses TRBV27 and TRBJ2-5; the D is unclear. This CDR3 has 14 residues. CDR1 MNHEY and CDR2 SMNVEV come from the germline V gene (reference sequence). V lost 2 bases and J 4 bases, leaving 11 bases between the germline ends. CDR3 protein: CASSLVAPGETQYF. The CDR3 DNA sequence: TGTGCCAGCAGTTTAGTGGCTCCCGGAGAGACCCAGTACTTC.

The chain carries TRBV13 and TRBJ1-1; no clear D gene. Trimming pared 2 bases from V and 5 bases from J, leaving 9 bases between. The V gene's germline CDR1 is PRHDT and CDR2 FYEKMQ (reference sequence). The length of the CDR3 is 13 residues. CDR3 DNA: TGTGCCAGCAGCTTATTTCTGGGGACTGAAGCTTTCTTT. This encodes CASSLFLGTEAFF.

The CDR3 sequence is CACSGQLSGANVLTF. CDR3 DNA: TGTGCCTGTTCCGGACAACTCTCTGGGGCCAACGTCCTGACTTTC. The V and J genes are TRBV30 and TRBJ2-6; D may be TRBD1 (5 bases). The CDR3 totals 15 residues. Trimming cost V 6 bases and J 0 bases, with 12 bases left between them. Per the germline V gene, CDR1 is GTSNPN and CDR2 is SVGIG (reference sequence).

At least ten counts were recorded for this clone. Other DNA sequences in the same sample also yield this CDR3. The chain uses TRBV29-1 and TRBJ1-1, with a possible D match to TRBD1 (5 bases). The germline V gene encodes CDR1 SQVTM and CDR2 ANQGSEA. V lost 4 bases and J 0 bases, leaving 9 bases between the germline ends. The CDR3 extends over 13 amino acids. In DNA form, the CDR3 reads TGCAGCGTTGCGGGGCAGCTGAACACTGAAGCTTTCTTT. Its protein product is CSVAGQLNTEAFF.

The chain links TRBV4-3 to TRBJ2-3; possible D gene TRBD1, 6 bases. Trimming removed 2 bases from V and 2 bases from J, with 11 bases in between. Germline loops: CDR1 LGHNA, CDR2 YSLEER. The CDR3 contains 15 residues. The CDR3 spells CASSQFAGVTDTQYF. The CDR3 DNA is TGCGCCAGCAGCCAATTCGCAGGGGTCACAGATACGCAGTATTTT.

V is TRBV2 and J is TRBJ2-7; D unresolved. The CDR3 has 11 amino acids. The V gene's germline CDR1 is SNHLY and CDR2 FYNNEI. Deletions cut 7 bases from V and 6 bases from J, with 10 bases between. CDR3 in amino acids: CASTYSSEQYF. As DNA, the CDR3 is TGTGCCAGCACTTACAGCTCCGAGCAGTACTTC.

The rearrangement links TRBV12-5 to TRBJ2-5, with 8 bases aligning to TRBD2. V gave up 5 bases and J gave up 5 bases; unmatched junction bases: 7. CDR3 length: 14 amino acids. CDR1 and CDR2 from the germline V gene are LGHNT and FRNRAP. The CDR3 sequence is CASGNGGAGETQYF. The CDR3 DNA is TGTGCTAGTGGTAACGGGGGGGCCGGGGAGACCCAGTACTTC.

In regard to this clone: Other DNA sequences in this sample translate to the same CDR3. CDR3 in amino acids: CSVEGLMNTEAFF. CDR3 bases: TGCAGCGTTGAGGGGTTAATGAACACTGAAGCTTTCTTT. This chain joins TRBV29-1 and TRBJ1-1, with D unclear. Germline-derived CDR1 and CDR2 are SQVTM and ANQGSEA. CDR3 length: 13 residues. With 3 bases removed from V and 0 bases from J, the gap between germline ends came to 8 bases.

This clone was seen at least ten times. This chain joins TRBV6-4 and TRBJ2-3; TRBD2 agrees at 8 bases. The germline CDR1 and CDR2 sequences are MRHNA and SNTAGT. After removal of 4 bases from V and 1 base from J, the junction contained 4 bases not matched to a gene. This CDR3 region has 15 residues. The CDR3 coding sequence is TGTGCCAGCAGTGGGGGTAGCGGGGGCACAGATACGCAGTATTTT. Translated, it gives CASSGGSGGTDTQYF.

CDR3 loop: CASSEMGGSNQPQHF. Written as DNA, the CDR3 is TGTGCCAGCAGTGAGATGGGGGGGAGCAATCAGCCCCAGCATTTT. The J gene is TRBJ1-5, the V gene TRBV2, with D possibly being TRBD1 (5 bases). The V end lost 3 bases, the J end lost 1 base, and 10 bases lay between the germline ends. This CDR3 contains 15 residues. The germline V gene encodes CDR1 SNHLY and CDR2 FYNNEI.

Regarding this clone: At the DNA level, this CDR3 is encoded by other sequences in the same sample as well. The chain couples TRBV30 to TRBJ1-2; D gene unclear. Per germline, CDR1 GTSNPN and CDR2 SVGIG (reference sequence). CDR3 length: 12 amino acids. V was cut by 0 bases and J by 4 bases, with 6 bases left in between. The DNA of the CDR3 is TGTGCCTGGAGTGTACCGAGCTATGGCTACACCTTC. Protein: CAWSVPSYGYTF.

The CDR3 DNA reads TGTGCCACCAGCATAAGAACCCTGACTAGCGGGGAGCAGTTCTTC. This gives the protein CATSIRTLTSGEQFF. The rearrangement uses TRBV15 and TRBJ2-1, with 10 bases matching TRBD2. Looked up from germline, CDR1 is LNHNV and CDR2 is YYDKDF (reference sequence). The V and J ends lost 4 bases and 10 bases, in that order; junction bases with no gene match: 10. The CDR3 covers 15 residues.

The chain couples TRBV5-1 to TRBJ2-5; D is uncertain. V was clipped by 0 bases and J by 5 bases, with 11 bases between them. The length of the CDR3 is 14 residues. Germline values: CDR1 SGHRS, CDR2 YFSETQ. CDR3 coding DNA: TGCGCCAGCAGCTTGGGCGGAGACCGGGAGACCCAGTACTTC. Translation gives CASSLGGDRETQYF.

This clone was detected only a few times. The chain joins TRBV10-3 to TRBJ2-3; tentatively, D is TRBD1 (7 bases). V was trimmed by 4 bases and J by 3 bases, leaving 14 bases between them. The length of the CDR3 is 15 residues. The germline V gene has CDR1 ENHRY and CDR2 SYGVKD. CDR3 region: CAISGGTVYTDTQYF. The CDR3 nucleotides read TGTGCCATCAGTGGCGGGACAGTTTATACAGATACGCAGTATTTT.